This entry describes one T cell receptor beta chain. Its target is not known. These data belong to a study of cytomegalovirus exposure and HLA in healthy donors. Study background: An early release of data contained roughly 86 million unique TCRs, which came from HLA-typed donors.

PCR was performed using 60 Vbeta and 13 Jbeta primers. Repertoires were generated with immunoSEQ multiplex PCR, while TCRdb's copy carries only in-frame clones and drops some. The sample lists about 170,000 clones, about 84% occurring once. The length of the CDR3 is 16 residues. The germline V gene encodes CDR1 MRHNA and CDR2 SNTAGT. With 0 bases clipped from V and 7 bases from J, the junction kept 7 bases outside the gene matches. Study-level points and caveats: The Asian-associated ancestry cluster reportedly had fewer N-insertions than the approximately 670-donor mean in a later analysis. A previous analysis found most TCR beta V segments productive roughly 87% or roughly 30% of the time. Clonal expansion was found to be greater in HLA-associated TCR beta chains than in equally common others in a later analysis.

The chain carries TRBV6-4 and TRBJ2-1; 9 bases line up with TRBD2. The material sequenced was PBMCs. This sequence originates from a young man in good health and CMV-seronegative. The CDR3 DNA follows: TGTGCCAGCAGTGACTCGGTACTAGCGGGCCATAATGAGCAGTTCTTC. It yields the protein CASSDSVLAGHNEQFF.